The entry below gives a single T cell receptor (beta chain) sequence along with its context. The sample's time point: peripheral blood 6 weeks after treatment start. The diagnosis in patients was locally advanced or metastatic urothelial carcinoma. The data originate from a study of PD-L1 blockade in urothelial cancer. Study in general: Blood was analyzed 3 weeks (second dose) and 6 weeks after treatment start.

Clones were sequenced by immunoSEQ multiplex PCR, and TCRdb holds only the in-frame ones, with some missing. Of around 80,000 clones in the sample, approximately 89% are singletons; the top ten hold around 0.87%. V dropped 3 bases and J dropped 0 bases, with 15 bases sitting between them. The germline V gene encodes CDR1 SGDLS and CDR2 YYNGEE. CDR3 length equals 17 residues. Sequencing was performed on PBMCs, taken around atezolizumab (anti-PD-L1) treatment. This chain uses TRBV9 with TRBJ1-4, with D perhaps TRBD1 (6 bases). The receptor was derived from a woman of 80 years or more with urothelial cancer. As DNA, the CDR3 is TGTGCCAGCAGCGCGGCGACAGGCTTTGCAACTAATGAAAAACTGTTTTTT. It translates to CASSAATGFATNEKLFF.